The rows below give T cell receptor beta chains drawn from one sample of a study of T cells after yellow fever vaccination. TCRdb independently ran MiXCR on the 5' RACE reads; one entry per CDR3 protein. In the table there are nearly 45,000 distinct CDR3 sequences, 6.5% to 8.5% of which are singletons. The sample consisted of CD8+ T cells not binding an NS4B(214-222) dextramer, sorted from PBMCs, taken 45 days after the yellow fever booster vaccination. The receptors come from a man aged 25 to 40 who received the YFV17D yellow fever vaccine. Each CDR3 is given with its conserved first and last residue. The order of the fields is J gene, D gene, V gene, clone size, CDR3 DNA, CDR3 protein. The D gene is left open where the match is weak. Only part of the rows carry a size: once, few, many, or a class if the clone is expanded.

j_gene: TRBJ1-5
d_gene: .
v_gene: TRBV7-2
abundance: many
CDR3nt: TGTGCCAGCAGCTTAGGGGGCGGCAATCAGCCCCAGCATTTT
CDR3aa: CASSLGGGNQPQHF

j_gene: TRBJ2-7
d_gene: .
v_gene: TRBV6-5
abundance: .
CDR3nt: TGTGCCAGCAGTTATGCACAGGGCTACGAGCAGTACTTC
CDR3aa: CASSYAQGYEQYF

j_gene: TRBJ2-1
d_gene: TRBD2
v_gene: TRBV20-1
abundance: many
CDR3nt: TGCAGTGCTAGTGACCCCGCTTATCTTGTAGCGGGATTCGATGAGCAGTTCTTC
CDR3aa: CSASDPAYLVAGFDEQFF

j_gene: TRBJ1-2
d_gene: .
v_gene: TRBV6-5
abundance: many
CDR3nt: TGTGCCAGCAGCTCCCTTGGGGGGGCTTATGGCTACACCTTC
CDR3aa: CASSSLGGAYGYTF

j_gene: TRBJ2-1
d_gene: .
v_gene: TRBV5-1
abundance: few
CDR3nt: TGCGCCAGCAGCTACCACCTGAACTTAGACAGTTACTATAGGAATGAGCAGTTCTTC
CDR3aa: CASSYHLNLDSYYRNEQFF

j_gene: TRBJ1-1
d_gene: .
v_gene: TRBV6-5
abundance: many
CDR3nt: TGTGCCAGCAGTAGACCTGGTACAATTCAAGCTTTCTTT
CDR3aa: CASSRPGTIQAFF

j_gene: TRBJ2-1
d_gene: .
v_gene: TRBV4-3
abundance: many
CDR3nt: TGCGCCAGCAGCCTAGACGGAACCTACAATGAGCAGTTCTTC
CDR3aa: CASSLDGTYNEQFF

j_gene: TRBJ2-7
d_gene: .
v_gene: TRBV12-3/TRBV12-4
abundance: many
CDR3nt: TGTGCCAGCAGACTCGGGACTTACGACGCCTACGAGCAGTACTTC
CDR3aa: CASRLGTYDAYEQYF

j_gene: TRBJ2-1
d_gene: TRBD2
v_gene: TRBV20-1
abundance: many
CDR3nt: TGCAGTGCTTCCGCAGCGGGAGCGTCCTACAATGAGCAGTTCTTC
CDR3aa: CSASAAGASYNEQFF

j_gene: TRBJ2-1
d_gene: TRBD1
v_gene: TRBV13
abundance: few
CDR3nt: TGTGCCAGCAGCCCCAGGACAGGGGCAAGCAATGAGCAGTTCTTC
CDR3aa: CASSPRTGASNEQFF

j_gene: TRBJ2-7
d_gene: TRBD1
v_gene: TRBV28
abundance: many
CDR3nt: TGTGCCAGCAGTTTTTTCGGGACAGATTTCTACGAGCAGTACTTC
CDR3aa: CASSFFGTDFYEQYF

j_gene: TRBJ2-1
d_gene: .
v_gene: TRBV20-1
abundance: many
CDR3nt: TGCAGTGCTAGACAACTAGCAGAATACAATGAGCAGTTCTTC
CDR3aa: CSARQLAEYNEQFF

j_gene: TRBJ2-3
d_gene: .
v_gene: TRBV7-8
abundance: many
CDR3nt: TGTGCCAGCAGCTTTTGGGGTTTCACAGATACGCAGTATTTT
CDR3aa: CASSFWGFTDTQYF

j_gene: TRBJ2-2
d_gene: TRBD2
v_gene: TRBV24-1
abundance: many
CDR3nt: TGTGCCACCAGTGGCGGGAGCGACTTCAGGGAGCTGTTTTTT
CDR3aa: CATSGGSDFRELFF

j_gene: TRBJ2-2
d_gene: .
v_gene: TRBV12-3/TRBV12-4
abundance: many
CDR3nt: TGTGCCAGCAGACCCGGGACATTGGCCCCCGGGGAGCTGTTTTTT
CDR3aa: CASRPGTLAPGELFF

j_gene: TRBJ2-7
d_gene: .
v_gene: TRBV20-1
abundance: few
CDR3nt: TGCAGTGCTAGAAAGGGGATCCAGGAAGCTCATTACGAGCAGTACTTC
CDR3aa: CSARKGIQEAHYEQYF

j_gene: TRBJ2-1
d_gene: .
v_gene: TRBV15
abundance: many
CDR3nt: TGTGCCACCAGCAGGGACCGGGATTGGATGGTGGGGGAGCAGTTCTTC
CDR3aa: CATSRDRDWMVGEQFF

j_gene: TRBJ2-3
d_gene: TRBD2
v_gene: TRBV12-3/TRBV12-4
abundance: many
CDR3nt: TGTGCCAGCAGTGGCGGTCCTAGCGGGATCACAGATACGCAGTATTTT
CDR3aa: CASSGGPSGITDTQYF

j_gene: TRBJ2-4
d_gene: .
v_gene: TRBV6-4
abundance: many
CDR3nt: TGTGCCAGCAGTCGACAGGAAAGGGACATTCAGTACTTC
CDR3aa: CASSRQERDIQYF

j_gene: TRBJ2-1
d_gene: TRBD2
v_gene: TRBV27
abundance: many
CDR3nt: TGTGCCAGCAGGACTCTCTTGGGACTAGCGGGAGTTATGGAGCAGTTCTTC
CDR3aa: CASRTLLGLAGVMEQFF

j_gene: TRBJ2-1
d_gene: .
v_gene: TRBV24-1
abundance: many
CDR3nt: TGTGCCACCAGTGATATTACTCGCGGTTCTTCGAGCTCCTACAATGAGCAGTTCTTC
CDR3aa: CATSDITRGSSSSYNEQFF

j_gene: TRBJ1-1
d_gene: .
v_gene: TRBV29-1
abundance: many
CDR3nt: TGCAGCGTGGAGGGGGTCGGAGTTTTCTTT
CDR3aa: CSVEGVGVFF

j_gene: TRBJ2-1
d_gene: .
v_gene: TRBV10-3
abundance: many
CDR3nt: TGTGCCATCAGACGGCCGAGCTCCTACAATGAGCAGTTCTTC
CDR3aa: CAIRRPSSYNEQFF

j_gene: TRBJ2-1
d_gene: TRBD2
v_gene: TRBV12-3/TRBV12-4
abundance: many
CDR3nt: TGTGCCAGCAGCTCTAGCGAGCGGGAGGACAATGAGCAGTTCTTC
CDR3aa: CASSSSEREDNEQFF

j_gene: TRBJ2-2
d_gene: TRBD2
v_gene: TRBV7-2
abundance: many
CDR3nt: TGTGCCAGCAGCTTAGTGTATCCGGGACTAGCTATCGGGGAGCTGTTTTTT
CDR3aa: CASSLVYPGLAIGELFF

j_gene: TRBJ2-7
d_gene: .
v_gene: TRBV21-1
abundance: many
CDR3nt: TGTGCCAGCAGCAAACCTTTTCTTTGCCCGGGAGTGAACTACGAGCAGTACTTC
CDR3aa: CASSKPFLCPGVNYEQYF

j_gene: TRBJ1-1
d_gene: .
v_gene: TRBV6-5
abundance: many
CDR3nt: TGTGCCAGCAGTTTAGCATCTGAAGCTTTCTTT
CDR3aa: CASSLASEAFF

j_gene: TRBJ2-1
d_gene: TRBD2
v_gene: TRBV20-1
abundance: many
CDR3nt: TGCAGTGCTAGATGGCTAGCGGGAGGCCGGGATGAGCAGTTCTTC
CDR3aa: CSARWLAGGRDEQFF

j_gene: TRBJ2-2
d_gene: TRBD2
v_gene: TRBV11-2
abundance: many
CDR3nt: TGTGCCAGCAGCTCGACTAGCGGGAGTTGGGTCGGGGAGCTGTTTTTT
CDR3aa: CASSSTSGSWVGELFF

j_gene: TRBJ2-7
d_gene: .
v_gene: TRBV29-1
abundance: few
CDR3nt: TGCAGCGTTGCAAAGGGTCGTACTTCCGAGCAGTACTTC
CDR3aa: CSVAKGRTSEQYF

j_gene: TRBJ2-2
d_gene: .
v_gene: TRBV19
abundance: many
CDR3nt: TGTGCCAGTAGTATAGATCTGTCGACCGGGGAGCTGTTTTTT
CDR3aa: CASSIDLSTGELFF

j_gene: TRBJ2-1
d_gene: .
v_gene: TRBV5-1
abundance: many
CDR3nt: TGCGCCAGCAGCTTGATGCGGGGAGAAAATGAGCAGTTCTTC
CDR3aa: CASSLMRGENEQFF

j_gene: TRBJ2-7
d_gene: TRBD2
v_gene: TRBV2
abundance: many
CDR3nt: TGTGCCAGCTTGGGACTAGCGGGTTCGGGGGTGGACGAGCAGTACTTC
CDR3aa: CASLGLAGSGVDEQYF

j_gene: TRBJ2-7
d_gene: TRBD2
v_gene: TRBV5-1
abundance: few
CDR3nt: TGCGCCAGCAGCTCCACCGGGACTAGCGGAACCTACGAGCAGTACTTC
CDR3aa: CASSSTGTSGTYEQYF

j_gene: TRBJ2-2
d_gene: .
v_gene: TRBV15
abundance: many
CDR3nt: TGTGCCACCAGCAGAGAAGTCGGGCCGCTGAACACCGGGGAGCTGTTTTTT
CDR3aa: CATSREVGPLNTGELFF

j_gene: TRBJ2-7
d_gene: TRBD2
v_gene: TRBV12-5
abundance: many
CDR3nt: TGTGCTAGTGGCCGGGGGGACTACCGCCCCTACGAGCAGTACTTC
CDR3aa: CASGRGDYRPYEQYF

j_gene: TRBJ2-1
d_gene: .
v_gene: TRBV12-3/TRBV12-4
abundance: few
CDR3nt: TGTGCCAGCAGTGCACAGCACAATGAGCAGTTCTTC
CDR3aa: CASSAQHNEQFF

j_gene: TRBJ2-1
d_gene: .
v_gene: TRBV20-1
abundance: many
CDR3nt: TGCAGTGCTAGAGATTATGAAGGCAGGGTAGGCGGTGAGCAGTTCTTC
CDR3aa: CSARDYEGRVGGEQFF

j_gene: TRBJ2-2
d_gene: .
v_gene: TRBV7-9
abundance: .
CDR3nt: .
CDR3aa: CASSFTGLYTGSCFF

j_gene: TRBJ2-3
d_gene: .
v_gene: TRBV28
abundance: many
CDR3nt: TGTGCCAGCAGTTACCGGCCCAAAGAGGGGACAGATACGCAGTATTTT
CDR3aa: CASSYRPKEGTDTQYF

j_gene: TRBJ1-4
d_gene: TRBD1
v_gene: TRBV7-6
abundance: .
CDR3nt: TGTGCCAGAAGCTCATACCCGCTTTTCAGGGACAGTAAAGGTGAAAAACTGTTTTTT
CDR3aa: CARSSYPLFRDSKGEKLFF